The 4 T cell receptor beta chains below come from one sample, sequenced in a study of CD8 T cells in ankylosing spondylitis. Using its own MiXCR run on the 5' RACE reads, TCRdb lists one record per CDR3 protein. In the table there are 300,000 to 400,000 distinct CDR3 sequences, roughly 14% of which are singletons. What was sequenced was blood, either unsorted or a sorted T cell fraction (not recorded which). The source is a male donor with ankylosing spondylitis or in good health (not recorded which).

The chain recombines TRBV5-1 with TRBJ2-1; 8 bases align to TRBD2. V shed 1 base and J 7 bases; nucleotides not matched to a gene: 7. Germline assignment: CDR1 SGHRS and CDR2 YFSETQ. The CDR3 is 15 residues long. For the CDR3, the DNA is TGCGCCAGCAGCTTGAGCGGGGGCCGAGGGAATGAGCAGTTCTTC. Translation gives CASSLSGGRGNEQFF.

The DNA of the CDR3 is TGTGCCAGCAGCTCCGTTGGGACAGGGGGCGGGTACATGAACACTGAAGCTTTCTTT. The encoded protein is CASSSVGTGGGYMNTEAFF. The rearrangement uses TRBV11-1 and TRBJ1-1; 12 nucleotides align to TRBD1. V was clipped by 4 bases and J by 0 bases; unmatched bases: 12. Germline V gene data show CDR1 as SGHAT and CDR2 as FQDESV (reference sequence). The CDR3 spans 19 residues.

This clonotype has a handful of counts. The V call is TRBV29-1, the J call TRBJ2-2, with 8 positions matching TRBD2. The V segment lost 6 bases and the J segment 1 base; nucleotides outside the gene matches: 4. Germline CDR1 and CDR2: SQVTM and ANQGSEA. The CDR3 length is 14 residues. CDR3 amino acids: CSVASGRNTGELFF. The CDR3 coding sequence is TGCAGCGTAGCGAGCGGGAGGAACACCGGGGAGCTGTTTTTT.

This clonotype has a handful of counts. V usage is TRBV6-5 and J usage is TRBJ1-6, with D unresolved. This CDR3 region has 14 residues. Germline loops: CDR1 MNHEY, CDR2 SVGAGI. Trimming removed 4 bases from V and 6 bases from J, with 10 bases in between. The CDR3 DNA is TGTGCCAGCAGTTCAAAACCGACTAATTCACCCCTCCACTTT. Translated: CASSSKPTNSPLHF.